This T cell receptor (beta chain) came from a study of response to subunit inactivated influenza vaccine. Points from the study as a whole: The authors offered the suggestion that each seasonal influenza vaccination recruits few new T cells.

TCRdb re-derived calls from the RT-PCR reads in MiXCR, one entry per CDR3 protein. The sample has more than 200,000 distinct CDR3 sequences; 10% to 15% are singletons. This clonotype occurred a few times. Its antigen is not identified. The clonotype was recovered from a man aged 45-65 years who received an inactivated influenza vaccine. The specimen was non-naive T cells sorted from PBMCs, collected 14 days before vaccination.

The CDR3: CASSWGATGELFF. Here the CDR3 DNA reads TGTGCCAGCAGCTGGGGGGCCACCGGGGAGCTGTTTTTT. This sequence joins TRBV11-2 and TRBJ2-2; possibly TRBD1 or TRBD2 for D (6 bases each). V shed 4 bases and J shed 4 bases, with 7 bases lying between them. This CDR3 comprises 13 residues. Germline V gene data show CDR1 as SGHAT and CDR2 as FQNNGV. Drawing the rest from reference TRBV11-2 and TRBJ2-2, the complete variable domain is EAGVAQSPRYKIIEKRQSVAFWCNPISGHATLYWYQQILGQGPKLLIQFQNNGVVDDSQLPKDRFSAERLKGVDSTLKIQPAKLEDSAVYLCASSWGATGELFFGEGSRLTVL.